This T cell receptor beta chain originates from a study of cytomegalovirus exposure and HLA in healthy donors. Points from the study as a whole: A cluster of highly shared sequence variants was likely a sequencing artifact. Some V segments, TRBV6-2 and TRBV6-3 among them, were indistinguishable and were therefore excluded.

Vbeta (60) and Jbeta (13) primers were used in the PCR. Profiling relied on immunoSEQ multiplex PCR, and the TCRdb table lists in-frame clones only, not all of them. The sample has approximately 220,000 clones, over 80% seen once. With regard to this clone: Its specificity is not known.

This CDR3 contains 15 residues. V was trimmed by 7 bases and J by 2 bases, leaving 15 bases between them. CDR1 and CDR2 from the germline V gene are MDHEN and SYDVKM. This chain connects TRBV28 to TRBJ2-1, with no clear D. The sequenced sample consisted of PBMCs. This TCR was recovered from a boy younger than 10 in good health and CMV-seronegative. The CDR3 sequence: CASILTTETYNEQFF. The CDR3, as DNA: TGTGCCAGCATCCTGACAACTGAAACCTACAATGAGCAGTTCTTC.